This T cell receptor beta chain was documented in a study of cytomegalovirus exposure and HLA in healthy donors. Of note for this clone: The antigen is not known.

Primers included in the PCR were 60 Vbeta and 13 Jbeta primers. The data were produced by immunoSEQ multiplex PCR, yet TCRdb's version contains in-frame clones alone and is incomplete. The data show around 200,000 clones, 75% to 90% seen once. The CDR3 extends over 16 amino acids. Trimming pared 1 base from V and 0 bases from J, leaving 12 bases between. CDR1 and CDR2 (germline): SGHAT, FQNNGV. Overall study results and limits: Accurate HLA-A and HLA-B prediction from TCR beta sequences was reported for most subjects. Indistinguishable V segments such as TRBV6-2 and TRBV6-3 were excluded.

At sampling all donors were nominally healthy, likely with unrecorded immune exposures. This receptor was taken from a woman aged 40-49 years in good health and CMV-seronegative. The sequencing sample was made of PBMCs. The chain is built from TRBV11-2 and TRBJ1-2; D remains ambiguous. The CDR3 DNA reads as TGTGCCAGCAGCTTAGTTGGGCCGCAAGCTAACTATGGCTACACCTTC. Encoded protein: CASSLVGPQANYGYTF.